Listed below are T cell receptor beta chains from one sample, sequenced in a study of shared clonotypes between healthy human individuals. Measured with immunoSEQ multiplex PCR; TCRdb has only the in-frame clones, and not every one. Among more than 400,000 clones listed, around 80% were seen once. Sequenced sample: PBMCs. These receptors were taken from a woman between 40 and 50 years old in good health. Some clones in this sample may be carry-over from other donors' samples. Each CDR3 is given with its conserved first and last residue. Each record gives: clone size, D gene, J gene, V gene, CDR3 DNA, CDR3 protein. D genes are given only for firm matches. Clone size is shown for a subset of rows, as once, few, many or a class of expanded clone.

>NA|TRBD2|TRBJ2-5|TRBV7-8
TGTGCCAGCAGCTCCCGCGGACTAGCGGGAGTTGTGGGGGAAGAGACCCAGTACTTC
CASSSRGLAGVVGEETQYF
>NA|NA|TRBJ2-3|TRBV27
TGTGCCAGCAGTTTAGCGCCTATAGGAACAGATACGCAGTATTTT
CASSLAPIGTDTQYF
>NA|TRBD1|TRBJ1-1|TRBV7-2
TGTGCCAGCAGCTTAAGGGCCAGGGGGGTCTTCGAAGCTTTCTTT
CASSLRARGVFEAFF
>once|NA|TRBJ2-2|TRBV28
TGTGCCAGCAGTTTTGGGCAGGCTCACACCGGGGAGCTGTTTTTT
CASSFGQAHTGELFF
>NA|NA|TRBJ1-2|TRBV6-1
TGTGCCAGCAGGGAGGCAGGGGTTCATGGCTACACCTTC
CASREAGVHGYTF
>NA|NA|TRBJ1-1|TRBV28
TGTGCCAGCAGCCCCCCTGGTGGTTACACTGAAGCTTTCTTT
CASSPPGGYTEAFF
>NA|NA|TRBJ2-5|TRBV25-1
TGTGCCAGCAGTGAATGGACGGCAAAAGAGACCCAGTACTTC
CASSEWTAKETQYF
>NA|NA|TRBJ1-4|TRBV9
TGTGCCAGCAGCCAAAGTACAGGGTTTAATGAAAAACTGTTTTTT
CASSQSTGFNEKLFF
>few|TRBD1|TRBJ1-2|TRBV2
TGTGCCAGCAGCCAGGGACAGGCGCTATTGGGCTACACCTTC
CASSQGQALLGYTF
>few|NA|TRBJ1-5|TRBV6-5
TGTGCCAGCAGTTACGGAAGGTCGCAGCCCCAGCATTTT
CASSYGRSQPQHF
>NA|TRBD1|TRBJ1-5|TRBV4-1
TGCGCCAGCAGCCTACAGGGGCTTGAGGGCAATCAGCCCCAGCATTTT
CASSLQGLEGNQPQHF
>NA|NA|TRBJ1-4|TRBV7-9
TGTGCCAGCGGGGGTTATGAAAAACTGTTTTTT
CASGGYEKLFF
>few|TRBD2|TRBJ2-1|TRBV9
TGTGCCAGCAGCCGGGAAGGGACTAGCGGTGAGCAGTTCTTC
CASSREGTSGEQFF
>NA|NA|TRBJ1-3|TRBV9
TGTGCCAGCAGCGTATCGGGGACCTCTGGAAACACCATATATTTT
CASSVSGTSGNTIYF
>NA|TRBD1|TRBJ2-5|TRBV19
TGTGCCAGTAGTCCCCGGACAGGAGGTAGAGAGACCCAGTACTTC
CASSPRTGGRETQYF
>NA|TRBD1|TRBJ2-2|TRBV19
TGTGCCAGTATAAACAGGGGGCGCGGGGGCACCGGGGAGCTGTTTTTT
CASINRGRGGTGELFF
>NA|NA|TRBJ2-1|TRBV7-3
TGTGCCAGCAGCACCTCAGGGAGCTCCTACAATGAGCAGTTCTTC
CASSTSGSSYNEQFF
>NA|NA|TRBJ2-3|TRBV19
TGTGCCAGTAGGCCAAACAGGAAACGCACAGATACGCAGTATTTT
CASRPNRKRTDTQYF
>NA|TRBD2|TRBJ2-7|TRBV7-2
TGTGCCAGCAGCTTAAGGTTTGGTAGCGGGACATACGAGCAGTACTTC
CASSLRFGSGTYEQYF
>NA|NA|TRBJ2-2|TRBV29-1
TGCAGCGCGACGACGGGTAACACCGGGGAGCTGTTTTTT
CSATTGNTGELFF
>once|TRBD1|TRBJ1-5|TRBV9
TGTGCCAGCAGCGAGGACAGGGTAGGAAATCAGCCCCAGCATTTT
CASSEDRVGNQPQHF
>NA|NA|TRBJ1-6|TRBV11-2
TGTGCCAGCAGCTTAATGCAATCGGGGTCACCCCTCCACTTT
CASSLMQSGSPLHF
>once|NA|TRBJ2-7|TRBV30
TGTGCCTGGACCGACCTCCGCCCCCTTCAACCGGGTCAAGGAACCTACGAGCAGTACTTC
CAWTDLRPLQPGQGTYEQYF
>NA|NA|TRBJ1-5|TRBV9
TGTGCCAGCAGCGTATGGGTAGATCAGCCCCAGCATTTT
CASSVWVDQPQHF
>NA|TRBD2|TRBJ2-3|TRBV4-1
TGCGCCAGCAGCCCTCGGGGAAAACTAGCGGGAGCGTTTACGCAGTATTTT
CASSPRGKLAGAFTQYF
>NA|TRBD1|TRBJ1-1|TRBV7-6
TGTGCCAGCAGCACCCAGGGGGGGAACACTGAAGCTTTCTTT
CASSTQGGNTEAFF
>NA|TRBD1|TRBJ1-2|TRBV2
TGTGCCAGCGGGACCGGGACAGGGGGCTGGGGCTACACCTTC
CASGTGTGGWGYTF
>once|TRBD2|TRBJ2-3|TRBV10-1
TGCGCCAGCAGTGAGTCAGGCGGGGGGGGCCCAGATACGCAGTATTTT
CASSESGGGGPDTQYF
>NA|NA|TRBJ1-2|TRBV18
TGTGCCAGCTCACCTCAGGGCCTCTATGGCTACACCTTC
CASSPQGLYGYTF
>NA|NA|TRBJ2-5|TRBV11-2
TGTGCCAGCAGCTTCTGGGGGGTAACTTCCCAAGAGACCCAGTACTTC
CASSFWGVTSQETQYF
>once|TRBD2|TRBJ2-3|TRBV5-1
TGCGCCAGCAGCTTGGCCGGCGGGAGGAGCACAGATACGCAGTATTTT
CASSLAGGRSTDTQYF
>once|NA|TRBJ2-4|TRBV4-2
TGTGCCAGCAGCCAAGAGTACCGGGACATTCAGTACTTC
CASSQEYRDIQYF
>many|TRBD2|TRBJ2-1|TRBV6-6
TGTGCCAGCAGCTACGAGCGGGAGTCCTACAATGAGCAGTTCTTC
CASSYERESYNEQFF
>few|TRBD2|TRBJ2-1|TRBV15
TGTGCCACCAGCAGAGATGGTCTAGCGGGATGGGGTGAGCAGTTCTTC
CATSRDGLAGWGEQFF
>NA|TRBD2|TRBJ2-3|TRBV15
TGTGCCACCAGCCGTAGGAGCGGGAACGGGGCAGATACGCAGTATTTT
CATSRRSGNGADTQYF
>NA|NA|TRBJ2-7|TRBV5-8
TGTGCCAGCAGCTTACAGGGTGGACTCCACGAGCAGTACTTC
CASSLQGGLHEQYF
>NA|NA|TRBJ2-1|TRBV6-1
TGTGCCAGCAGTGAATGGCAGGAGCAGTTCTTC
CASSEWQEQFF
>NA|NA|TRBJ2-5|TRBV30
TGTGCCTGGGGTGTACTCGGCGACGGTGGGGCCCAGTACTTC
CAWGVLGDGGAQYF
>NA|TRBD2|TRBJ2-3|TRBV27
TGTGCCAGCAGTAAAAGGACTAGCGGGACCACAGATACGCAGTATTTT
CASSKRTSGTTDTQYF
>few|TRBD2|TRBJ2-1|TRBV6-1
TGTGCCAGCAGTGAAAAGACTAGCGGGAGTGATGAGCAGTTCTTC
CASSEKTSGSDEQFF
>once|NA|TRBJ1-3|TRBV6-1
TGTGCCAGCAGTCTAGGACAAGTCTCTGGAAACACCATATATTTT
CASSLGQVSGNTIYF